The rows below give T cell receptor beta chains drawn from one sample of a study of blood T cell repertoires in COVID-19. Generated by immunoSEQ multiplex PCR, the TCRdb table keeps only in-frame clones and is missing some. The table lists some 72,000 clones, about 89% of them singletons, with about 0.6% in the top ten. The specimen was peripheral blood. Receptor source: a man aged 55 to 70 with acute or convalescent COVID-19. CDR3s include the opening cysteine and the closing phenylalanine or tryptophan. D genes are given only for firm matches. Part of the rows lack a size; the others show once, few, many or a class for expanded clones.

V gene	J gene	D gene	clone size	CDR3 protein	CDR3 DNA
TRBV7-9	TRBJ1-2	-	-	CASSLPGESRGYTF	TGTGCCAGCAGCTTACCCGGGGAGAGCCGGGGCTACACCTTC
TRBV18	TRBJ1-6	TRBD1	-	CASSPPTPGQGNSPLHF	TGTGCCAGCTCACCACCAACTCCGGGACAGGGGAATTCACCCCTCCACTTT
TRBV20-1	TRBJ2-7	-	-	CSASRQSSYEQYF	TGCAGTGCTAGTCGACAGAGCTCCTACGAGCAGTACTTC
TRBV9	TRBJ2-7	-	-	CASSAGQSYEQYF	TGTGCCAGCAGCGCTGGACAGTCCTACGAGCAGTACTTC
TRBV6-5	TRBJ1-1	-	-	CASHPGGVSEAFF	TGTGCCAGCCATCCGGGCGGGGTTTCTGAAGCTTTCTTT
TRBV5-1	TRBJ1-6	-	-	CASSRTGVSSYNSPLHF	TGCGCCAGCAGCCGAACGGGAGTGAGCTCCTATAATTCACCCCTCCACTTT
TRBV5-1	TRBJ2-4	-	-	CASSEIEAKNIQYF	TGCGCCAGCAGCGAGATTGAAGCCAAAAACATTCAGTACTTC
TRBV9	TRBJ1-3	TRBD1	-	CASSVEGRDRSGNTIYF	TGTGCCAGCAGCGTAGAAGGCCGGGACAGGTCTGGAAACACCATATATTTT
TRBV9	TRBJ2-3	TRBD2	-	CASSARLAGGPADTQYF	TGTGCCAGCAGCGCCCGACTAGCGGGAGGGCCCGCAGATACGCAGTATTTT
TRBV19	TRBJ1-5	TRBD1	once	CASSMDRNQPQHF	TGTGCCAGTAGTATGGACAGGAATCAGCCCCAGCATTTT
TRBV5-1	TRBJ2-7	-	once	CASSKQEGSYEQYF	TGCGCCAGCAGCAAACAGGAGGGGAGTTACGAGCAGTACTTC
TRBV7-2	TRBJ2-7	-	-	CASSSAYEQYF	TGTGCCAGCAGCTCGGCCTACGAGCAGTACTTC
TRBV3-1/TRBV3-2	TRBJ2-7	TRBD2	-	CASSQNSGGEYEQYF	TGTGCCAGCAGTCAGAATAGCGGGGGAGAATACGAGCAGTACTTC
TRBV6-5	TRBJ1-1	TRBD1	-	CASSRGQGVGEAFF	TGTGCCAGCAGTCGAGGACAGGGGGTGGGTGAAGCTTTCTTT
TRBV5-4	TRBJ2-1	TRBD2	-	CASSLGSGAYNEQFF	TGTGCCAGCAGCTTGGGAAGCGGGGCCTACAATGAGCAGTTCTTC
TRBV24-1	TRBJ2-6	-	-	CATSATHASGANVLTF	TGTGCCACCAGTGCCACACATGCCTCTGGGGCCAACGTCCTGACTTTC
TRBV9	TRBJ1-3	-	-	CASSVVGSGNTIYF	TGTGCCAGCAGCGTAGTCGGCTCTGGAAACACCATATATTTT
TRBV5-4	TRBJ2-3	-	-	CASSLYLAPDTQYF	TGTGCCAGCAGCTTGTACCTAGCACCAGATACGCAGTATTTT
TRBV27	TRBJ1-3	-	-	CASPTGGSGNTIYF	TGTGCCAGCCCAACCGGGGGGTCTGGAAACACCATATATTTT
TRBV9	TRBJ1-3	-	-	CASSDQAVGNTIYF	TGTGCCAGCAGCGATCAGGCAGTAGGAAACACCATATATTTT
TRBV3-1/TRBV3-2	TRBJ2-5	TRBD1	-	CASSPSIGGVETQYF	TGTGCCAGCAGCCCGAGCATAGGGGGCGTCGAGACCCAGTACTTC
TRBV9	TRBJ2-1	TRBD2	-	CASSATMGGEWQVLSSYNEQFF	TGTGCCAGCAGCGCTACGATGGGGGGGGAGTGGCAAGTTTTGAGCTCCTACAATGAGCAGTTCTTC
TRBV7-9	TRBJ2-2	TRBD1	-	CASSLAADRRWNTGELFF	TGTGCCAGCAGCTTAGCGGCGGACAGGAGGTGGAACACCGGGGAGCTGTTTTTT
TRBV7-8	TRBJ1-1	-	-	CASSPRTASNTEAFF	TGTGCCAGCAGCCCCCGGACAGCATCGAACACTGAAGCTTTCTTT
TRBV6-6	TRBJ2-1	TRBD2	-	CASSYGGGLGDEQFF	TGTGCCAGCAGTTACGGCGGGGGTCTAGGCGATGAGCAGTTCTTC
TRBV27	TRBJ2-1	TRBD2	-	CASRPRWGGGAVSYNEQFF	TGTGCCAGCAGACCAAGGTGGGGCGGGGGGGCCGTATCCTACAATGAGCAGTTCTTC
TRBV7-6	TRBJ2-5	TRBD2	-	CASGGLAGDQETQYF	TGTGCCAGTGGGGGACTAGCGGGTGACCAAGAGACCCAGTACTTC
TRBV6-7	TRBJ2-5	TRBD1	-	CASSFPYQPGQGSQETQYF	TGTGCCAGCAGTTTCCCCTATCAACCGGGACAGGGGTCACAAGAGACCCAGTACTTC
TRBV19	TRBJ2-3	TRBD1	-	CASSPSGTGGATDTQYF	TGTGCCAGTAGTCCCTCCGGGACAGGGGGCGCGACAGATACGCAGTATTTT
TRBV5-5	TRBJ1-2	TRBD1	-	CASSLTGQVYGYTF	TGTGCCAGCAGCTTGACGGGACAGGTCTATGGCTACACCTTC
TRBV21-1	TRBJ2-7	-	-	CASSKDGQGATYEQYF	TGTGCCAGCAGCAAAGATGGACAGGGTGCGACCTACGAGCAGTACTTC
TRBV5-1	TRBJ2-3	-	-	CASSFRGLTARISTDTQYF	TGCGCCAGCAGCTTTCGCGGCTTGACAGCTCGAATTAGCACAGATACGCAGTATTTT
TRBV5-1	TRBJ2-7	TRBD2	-	CASSLGGREAYEQYF	TGCGCCAGCAGCTTGGGAGGGCGGGAGGCCTACGAGCAGTACTTC
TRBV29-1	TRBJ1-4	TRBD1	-	CSVAEKGAANEKLFF	TGCAGCGTAGCCGAAAAGGGGGCAGCTAATGAAAAACTGTTTTTT
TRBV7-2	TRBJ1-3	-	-	CASSLEGDSGNTIYF	TGTGCCAGCAGCTTAGAGGGGGATTCTGGAAACACCATATATTTT
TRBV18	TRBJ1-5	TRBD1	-	CASSATGSGNQPQHF	TGTGCCAGCTCAGCGACAGGGTCGGGCAATCAGCCCCAGCATTTT
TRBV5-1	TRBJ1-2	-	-	CASSLAGREGYGYTF	TGCGCCAGCAGCTTGGCCGGCAGGGAGGGCTATGGCTACACCTTC
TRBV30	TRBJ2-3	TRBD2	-	CAWSFRLAPQYF	TGTGCCTGGAGTTTCCGACTAGCGCCGCAGTATTTT
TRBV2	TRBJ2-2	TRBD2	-	CASSETLAGLGGELFF	TGTGCCAGCAGTGAAACCCTAGCGGGATTGGGCGGGGAGCTGTTTTTT
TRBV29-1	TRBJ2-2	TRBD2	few	CSVSVPGLAGMNTGELFF	TGCAGCGTATCCGTACCGGGACTAGCGGGGATGAACACCGGGGAGCTGTTTTTT
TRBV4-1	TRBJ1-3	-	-	CASSQVPNRSGNTIYF	TGCGCCAGCAGCCAAGTACCGAACAGGAGTGGAAACACCATATATTTT
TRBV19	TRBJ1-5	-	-	CASTPRGGFQPQHF	TGTGCCAGTACCCCGAGGGGGGGATTCCAGCCCCAGCATTTT
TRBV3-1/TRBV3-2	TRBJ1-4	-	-	CASSQSDFATNEKLFF	TGTGCCAGCAGCCAATCAGACTTTGCAACTAATGAAAAACTGTTTTTT